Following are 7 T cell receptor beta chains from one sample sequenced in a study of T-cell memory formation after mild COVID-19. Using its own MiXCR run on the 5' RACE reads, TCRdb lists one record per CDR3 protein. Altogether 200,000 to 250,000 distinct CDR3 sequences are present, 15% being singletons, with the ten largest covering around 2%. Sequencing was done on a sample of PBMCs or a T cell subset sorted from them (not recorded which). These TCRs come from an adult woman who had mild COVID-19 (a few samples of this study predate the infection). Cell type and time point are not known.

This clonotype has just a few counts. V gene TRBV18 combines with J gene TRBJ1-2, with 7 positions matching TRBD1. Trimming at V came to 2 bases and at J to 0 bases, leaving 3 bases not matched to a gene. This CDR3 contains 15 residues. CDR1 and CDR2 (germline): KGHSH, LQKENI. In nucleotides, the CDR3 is TGTGCCAGCTCACCATCACAGGGGTCTAACTATGGCTACACCTTC. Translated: CASSPSQGSNYGYTF.

CDR3 DNA: TGCGCCAGCAGCACAGCCCCAGCGGGGGCGAACAATGAGCAGTTCTTC. Amino acids: CASSTAPAGANNEQFF. This chain links TRBV5-1 with TRBJ2-1; TRBD2 aligns across 8 bases. CDR1 and CDR2 from the germline V gene are SGHRS and YFSETQ. Trimming at V came to 4 bases and at J to 5 bases, leaving 11 bases not matched to a gene. The CDR3 is made up of 16 amino acids.

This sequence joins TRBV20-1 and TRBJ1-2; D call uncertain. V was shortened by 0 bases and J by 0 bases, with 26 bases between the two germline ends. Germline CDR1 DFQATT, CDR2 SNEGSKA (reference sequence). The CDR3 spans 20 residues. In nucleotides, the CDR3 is TGCAGTGCTAGAGATCGGGTCACGATGGGGTCCGTCCGTACTAACTATGGCTACACCTTC. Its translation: CSARDRVTMGSVRTNYGYTF.

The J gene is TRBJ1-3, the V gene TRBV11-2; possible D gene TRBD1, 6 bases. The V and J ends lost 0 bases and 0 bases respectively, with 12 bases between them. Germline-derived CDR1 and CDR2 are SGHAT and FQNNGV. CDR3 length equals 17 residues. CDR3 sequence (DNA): TGTGCCAGCAGCTTAGATCGCGGCAGGGGCTCTGGAAACACCATATATTTT. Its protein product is CASSLDRGRGSGNTIYF.

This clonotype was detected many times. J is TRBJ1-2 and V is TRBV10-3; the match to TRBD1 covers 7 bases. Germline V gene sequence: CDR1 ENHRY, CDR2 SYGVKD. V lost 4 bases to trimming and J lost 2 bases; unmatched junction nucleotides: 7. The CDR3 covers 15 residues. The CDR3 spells CAISGGTDRNYGYTF. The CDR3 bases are TGTGCCATCAGTGGGGGAACGGACAGGAACTATGGCTACACCTTC.

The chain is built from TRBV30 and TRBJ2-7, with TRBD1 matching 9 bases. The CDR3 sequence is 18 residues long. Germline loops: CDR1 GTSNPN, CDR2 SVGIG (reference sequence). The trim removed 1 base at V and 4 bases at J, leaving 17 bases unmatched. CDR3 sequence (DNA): TGTGCCTGGAGTGGACCCGCGAATCACGGGACAGGGTGGTACGAGCAGTACTTC. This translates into CAWSGPANHGTGWYEQYF.

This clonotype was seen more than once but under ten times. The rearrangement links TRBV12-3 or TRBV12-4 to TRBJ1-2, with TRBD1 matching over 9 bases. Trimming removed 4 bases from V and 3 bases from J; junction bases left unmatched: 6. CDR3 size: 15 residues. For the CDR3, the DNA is TGTGCCAGCAGTTCGGGACAGGGTTATCACTATGGCTACACCTTC. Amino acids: CASSSGQGYHYGYTF.